What follows describes a single T cell receptor beta chain. Its antigen remains undetermined. No base quality information exists; no much larger clone differs at one position. From a lookup of the germline V gene, CDR1 and CDR2 are SGDLS and YYNGEE. Trimming at the junction amounts to 0 bases on V and 5 bases on J, and the germline ends lie 8 bases apart. Including the terminal cysteine and phenylalanine, the CDR3 comprises 13 residues. Of the read, only the CDR3 DNA is kept; its 39 bases are in frame from base 1. Library preparation was by the immunoSEQ multiplex PCR assay. Drawn from immuneACCESS, this table holds only the in-frame rearrangements with V and J called that TCRdb kept. Clones are partly lost; checked studies trace under half to an unresolved V gene and leave the rest unexplained. The sample has about 160,000 clones on record, roughly 94% of them singletons. The ten largest clonotypes hold approximately 8% of the sample.

These data belong to a study of control samples from healthy donors and cancer patients (TCRdb year 2020). This sequence uses TRBV9 and TRBJ2-5, with TRBD2 as a weak D call on 6 bases. This clonotype originated in a woman in her thirties or forties in good health. The sample comprised blood. The CDR3 reads as follows: CASSVDLAETQYF. The sequenced DNA: TGTGCCAGCAGCGTAGACCTAGCGGAGACCCAGTACTTC.